The present entry profiles one T cell receptor beta chain with its context. Libraries were prepared by immunoSEQ multiplex PCR; TCRdb keeps only in-frame clonotypes and omits some of them. This sample has under 95,000 clones, with roughly 94% found just once. The length of the CDR3 is 15 residues. Trimming stripped 5 bases from V and 10 bases from J, with 20 bases between. Germline values: CDR1 SEHNR, CDR2 FQNEAQ (reference sequence). The data stem from a study of technical replicates of blood from a few donors. The source of this sequence is a human donor in good health. Material for sequencing was T cells isolated from PBMCs. The J gene is TRBJ1-4, the V gene TRBV7-9, with D perhaps matching TRBD1 (6 bases). The chain's CDR3 is CASSLMGAVVRKLFF. The CDR3 DNA follows: TGTGCCAGCAGCCTAATGGGGGCCGTAGTGCGAAAACTGTTTTTT.